The clone carrying this T cell receptor beta chain was detected ten times or more. The target antigen is unknown. The library was built from around 400 ng RNA with molecular barcoded adaptors for alpha/delta and beta/gamma chains. TCRdb reprocessed the reads via MiXCR and lists one record per CDR3 protein. The table lists around 130,000 distinct CDR3 sequences, over 10% of them singletons, with 9.5% to 11% in the top ten. The CDR3 extends over 16 amino acids. V was trimmed by 5 bases and J by 3 bases, leaving 18 bases between them. Germline CDR1 reads MNHNS; CDR2 reads SASEGT. The entry originates in a study of read filtering for tumor transcriptome and immune sequencing. Study observations and caveats: Even smaller IR-seq throughput identified most shared clonotypes.

The material sequenced was a population of CD138-negative cells sorted from bone marrow. The chain is built from TRBV6-1 and TRBJ2-3; D might be TRBD1 (6 bases). The clonotype was recovered from a donor aged 40 or older with multiple myeloma. As DNA, the CDR3 is TGTGCCAGCAGTCACACTCCGGGACAACCGACAGATACGCAGTATTTT. It specifies CASSHTPGQPTDTQYF.